The clone carrying this T cell receptor beta chain was seen many times. Its antigen is still unknown. The source of the sample is a study of T cell repertoires in cytomegalovirus infection. The germline CDR1 and CDR2 sequences are SGHVS and FNYEAQ. Trimming stripped 3 bases from V and 2 bases from J, with 12 bases between. The CDR3 contains 15 residues. Findings of the study overall: Public TCR beta family frequency separated CMV-and-HLA carriers, including in an independent cohort. CMV-specific TCR beta clonotypes restricted by HLA-C were the ones dominating the ex vivo response.

MiXCR, run by TCRdb on the reads, gives a single entry per CDR3 protein. The data contain about 310,000 distinct CDR3 sequences, approximately 25% of them seen just once; the ten biggest clones take up less than 15%. This chain links TRBV7-6 with TRBJ2-3; D is perhaps TRBD2 (6 bases). The sample consisted of cultured PBMCs, taken from culture after CMV antigen stimulation. This receptor was obtained from a human donor in good health (CMV status not recorded). Some clones in this sample may be carry-over from other donors' samples. For the CDR3, the DNA is TGTGCCAGCAGCTTTAGCGGTGAGCCCACAGATACGCAGTATTTT. Encoded protein: CASSFSGEPTDTQYF.